This T cell receptor beta chain was obtained from a study of response to subunit inactivated influenza vaccine. Study-wide results and caveats: Authors suggested each seasonal flu vaccination may recruit only limited numbers of new T cells.

TCRdb independently ran MiXCR on the RT-PCR reads; one entry per CDR3 protein. The data hold about 780,000 distinct CDR3 sequences, with 18% observed a single time. Germline V gives CDR1 SGHDT, CDR2 YYEEEE. CDR3 length: 15 amino acids. Between the trimmed V and J ends, which lost 2 bases and 2 bases, there was a span of 11 bases. This clonotype occurred a few times. Antigen unknown. The chain uses TRBV5-6 and TRBJ2-1, with D possibly being TRBD2 (6 bases). This material consisted of PBMCs from blood, taken around 5 days after vaccination. The TCR originated in a man aged 50 to 60 who received an inactivated influenza vaccine. The CDR3 protein is CASSFWGVTYNEQFF. Here the CDR3 DNA reads TGTGCCAGCAGCTTTTGGGGGGTGACCTACAATGAGCAGTTCTTC.